This TCR beta chain was recovered during a study of control samples from healthy donors and cancer patients. Clones were sequenced by immunoSEQ multiplex PCR, and TCRdb holds only the in-frame ones, with some missing. The table records 100,000 or so clones, roughly 87% of them present only once. Per germline, CDR1 MNHEY and CDR2 SVGAGI. V was shortened by 7 bases and J by 4 bases, with 15 bases between the two germline ends. This CDR3 has 14 amino acids. This clone was counted a few times. Additional DNA sequences in this sample encode the identical CDR3. The sequence was collected from a woman aged 50 to 65 in good health. Sequencing was carried out using blood. J is TRBJ2-3 and V is TRBV6-5, with a weak D call TRBD1 (6 bases). CDR3 residues: CASNLQGAADTQYF. CDR3 DNA sequence: TGTGCCAGCAACCTACAGGGAGCGGCAGATACGCAGTATTTT.